These T cell receptor beta chains were read from a single sample in a study of T cells after yellow fever vaccination. TCRdb used MiXCR to reprocess the 5' RACE reads, holding one entry per CDR3 protein. The data hold about 160,000 distinct CDR3 sequences, with around 7.2% observed a single time. Sequencing was performed on CD4+ T cells sorted from PBMCs, taken 4 to 5 days after the first yellow fever vaccination. These receptors were taken from a man aged 18 to 29 who received the YFV17D yellow fever vaccine. Both conserved end residues are part of each CDR3. Fields, in order: clone size, J gene, D gene, V gene, CDR3 DNA, CDR3 protein. A D gene is named only where the DNA matches it firmly. Only part of the rows carry a size: once, few, many, or a class if the clone is expanded.

NA	TRBJ2-5	TRBD2	TRBV7-2	TGTGCCAGCAGCTGGACTAGCGGGGGGAAAGAGACCCAGTACTTC	CASSWTSGGKETQYF
many	TRBJ2-5	TRBD2	TRBV7-3	TGTGCCAGCAGTTGGAGCGGGGGGGCCGGGGAGACCCAGTACTTC	CASSWSGGAGETQYF
NA	TRBJ2-3	TRBD1	TRBV6-6	TGTGCCAGCAGTTCCCCGGGACAGGGGGTCGATACGCAGTATTTT	CASSSPGQGVDTQYF
many	TRBJ2-1	NA	TRBV9	TGTGCCAGCAGCGTAGATGTATTCGCCGCACTCTCCTACAATGAGCAGTTCTTC	CASSVDVFAALSYNEQFF
NA	TRBJ1-2	NA	TRBV2	TGTGCCGGGGGGGCCGGCTTCAACTATGGCTACACCTTC	CAGGAGFNYGYTF
many	TRBJ2-7	NA	TRBV5-1	TGCGCCAGCACCTCCCAGACAGGAGGGCCCTCCGAGCAGTACTTC	CASTSQTGGPSEQYF
few	TRBJ1-1	NA	TRBV5-1	TGCGCCAGCAGCTTGGGGCCAGCCGCTGAAGCTTTCTTT	CASSLGPAAEAFF
many	TRBJ1-1	NA	TRBV7-2	TGTGCCAGCAGCTTCTATGGGACTGAAGCTTTCTTT	CASSFYGTEAFF
NA	TRBJ2-6	NA	TRBV5-1	TGCGCCAGCAGCTTGGGCGTCTCTGGGGCCAACGTCCTGACTTTC	CASSLGVSGANVLTF
NA	TRBJ1-2	NA	TRBV4-3	TGCGCCAGCAGCCAAGAACAGGACTCGTTACAAGGCTACACCTTC	CASSQEQDSLQGYTF
many	TRBJ1-5	TRBD1	TRBV12-3/TRBV12-4	TGTGCCAGGACGGGGACAGGGCGATTCAATCAGCCCCAGCATTTT	CARTGTGRFNQPQHF
few	TRBJ1-2	NA	TRBV3-1	TGTGCCAGCAGCCAAGTGTTCAGGGAATCTGGCTACACCTTC	CASSQVFRESGYTF
NA	TRBJ1-2	NA	TRBV5-1	TGCGCCAGCAGCAGAGCGGAGCCGGGGTTGGGGGGCTACACCTTC	CASSRAEPGLGGYTF
many	TRBJ1-1	NA	TRBV4-3	TGCGCCAGCAGCCAACAAGGGACAAGCGCCTCTGAAGCTTTCTTT	CASSQQGTSASEAFF
few	TRBJ1-2	TRBD1	TRBV12-3/TRBV12-4	TGTGCCAGCAGTCCCACCCGGGACAGGGATCCACTCTCCTCGGCTGGCTACACCTTC	CASSPTRDRDPLSSAGYTF
NA	TRBJ1-5	NA	TRBV4-1	TGCGCCAGCAGCCAAGAGGACAATAGCAATCAGCCCCAGCATTTT	CASSQEDNSNQPQHF
many	TRBJ2-3	NA	TRBV4-3	TGCGCCAGCAGCCCGAGCGGTGACACAGATACGCAGTATTTT	CASSPSGDTDTQYF
once	TRBJ2-5	NA	TRBV18	TGTGCCAGTCTAAGGGGCGCCGGGGAGGCCCAGTACTTC	CASLRGAGEAQYF
NA	TRBJ2-1	NA	TRBV27	TGTGCCAGCAGTTTAGTAGGGCTAGTGGAGTGGTTCTTC	CASSLVGLVEWFF
few	TRBJ1-5	NA	TRBV6-5	TGTGCCAGCCGAGATGCCAGGGTTGGCAATCAGCCCCAGCATTTT	CASRDARVGNQPQHF
few	TRBJ1-2	NA	TRBV2	TGTGCCAGCAGCGAACCCCCCCAGGGCTACACCTTC	CASSEPPQGYTF
many	TRBJ2-4	TRBD1	TRBV4-1	TGCGCCAGCAGCCAGCCGACGCGCAGGGGGGCCAAAAACATTCAGTACTTC	CASSQPTRRGAKNIQYF
many	TRBJ2-5	NA	TRBV5-4	TGTGCCAGCAGCTTGGGCACCCAGACCCAGTACTTC	CASSLGTQTQYF
NA	TRBJ2-3	NA	TRBV19	TGTGCCAGTAGTCGAGCGGCCACAGATACGCAGTATTTT	CASSRAATDTQYF
many	TRBJ2-1	NA	TRBV28	TGTGCCAGCAGCACAATCCGGGGCTACAATGAGCAGTTCTTC	CASSTIRGYNEQFF
NA	TRBJ2-3	NA	TRBV20-1	TGCAGTGCTAGGGCTTGGGGGACGGGGGGACAAGATACGCAGTATTTT	CSARAWGTGGQDTQYF
NA	TRBJ1-1	NA	TRBV3-1	TGTGCCAGCAGCCAAGATCTAGACAACACTGAAGCTTTCTTT	CASSQDLDNTEAFF
few	TRBJ1-5	NA	TRBV7-9	TGTGCCAGCGCCCTGGACGGCAATCAGCCCCAGCATTTT	CASALDGNQPQHF
few	TRBJ2-1	TRBD1	TRBV27	TGTGCCAGCAGTCTTTGGACAGGGGCGCATGAGCAGTTCTTC	CASSLWTGAHEQFF
many	TRBJ2-3	NA	TRBV10-3	TGTGCCATCAGTGAGTCGGGAGCAGATACGCAGTATTTT	CAISESGADTQYF
few	TRBJ1-1	NA	TRBV7-9	TGTGCCAGCAGCTTAGAGGATAGAAATGAAGCTTTCTTT	CASSLEDRNEAFF
many	TRBJ2-1	TRBD1	TRBV7-2	TGTGCCAGCATCATCTCAGGGGGCTTAGATGAGCAGTTCTTC	CASIISGGLDEQFF
NA	TRBJ2-5	TRBD2	TRBV25-1	TGTGCCAGCAGTGTCCCCAGCGGGGGCCAAGAGACCCAGTACTTC	CASSVPSGGQETQYF
few	TRBJ2-7	NA	TRBV4-2	TGTGCCAGCAGCCCCAGTCGGGGAGAAGCGGCCACCTACGAGCAGTACTTC	CASSPSRGEAATYEQYF
NA	TRBJ2-2	NA	TRBV6-1	TGTGCCAGCAGCCATAGGGCCCTGGGTACCGGGGAGCTGTTTTTT	CASSHRALGTGELFF
many	TRBJ1-2	NA	TRBV12-3/TRBV12-4	TGTGCCAGCAGTCTTGGCAGGGAAGCCTATGGCTACACCTTC	CASSLGREAYGYTF
few	TRBJ2-7	NA	TRBV5-4	TGTGCCAGCGGTATAAGGACAAGCCCCTACGAGCAGTACTTC	CASGIRTSPYEQYF
many	TRBJ1-4	TRBD1	TRBV20-1	TGCAGTGCTCCCGACAGGGTTGGTGAAAAACTGTTTTTT	CSAPDRVGEKLFF
many	TRBJ2-3	NA	TRBV24-1	TGTGCCACCAGTGACGAACGAGGGGTTCGAGGCACAGATACGCAGTATTTT	CATSDERGVRGTDTQYF
many	TRBJ2-1	TRBD1	TRBV29-1	TGCAGCGTAGCAAGGACAGGAAGGTACAATGAGCAGTTCTTC	CSVARTGRYNEQFF
NA	TRBJ2-5	TRBD1	TRBV29-1	TGCAGCGTTGGGCAGCGGACAGGCCAAGAGACCCAGTACTTC	CSVGQRTGQETQYF
many	TRBJ1-4	NA	TRBV7-9	TGTGCCAGCAGCCTATGGGGTAATGAAAAACTGTTTTTT	CASSLWGNEKLFF
many	TRBJ2-3	NA	TRBV10-3	TGTGCCATCAGTGAGTCGACAGATACGCAGTATTTT	CAISESTDTQYF
many	TRBJ1-5	NA	TRBV6-2/TRBV6-3	TGTGCCAGCAGTCAGATACACGGGGCGAGCAATCAGCCCCAGCATTTT	CASSQIHGASNQPQHF
NA	TRBJ2-5	TRBD1	TRBV25-1	TGTGCCAGCAGTGCAACGCCGGGACAGGGGGCGGGGGAGACCCAGTACTTC	CASSATPGQGAGETQYF
NA	TRBJ1-6	NA	TRBV6-5	TGTGCCAGCAGTTACACGGAATCCTATAATTCACCCCTCCACTTT	CASSYTESYNSPLHF
few	TRBJ2-1	TRBD2	TRBV9	TGTGCCAGCAGCGTAGCAAGCGGGGGACTTTCGTCCTACAATGAGCAGTTCTTC	CASSVASGGLSSYNEQFF
NA	TRBJ1-2	NA	TRBV18	TGTGCCAGCTCACCACCGCGGCCAAACTATGGCTACACCTTC	CASSPPRPNYGYTF
NA	TRBJ1-5	NA	TRBV20-1	TGCAGTGCTAGAGATCGTAGGACATCCGACTGGGGAGCCCAGCATTTT	CSARDRRTSDWGAQHF
many	TRBJ2-1	TRBD2	TRBV3-1	TGTGCCAGCAGCCAACGGCGGGGGGACTACAATGAGCAGTTCTTC	CASSQRRGDYNEQFF
NA	TRBJ2-7	NA	TRBV18	TGTGCCAGCTCAAAGGCAGGGATCTCCTACGAGCAGTACTTC	CASSKAGISYEQYF
few	TRBJ1-4	NA	TRBV7-2	TGTGCCAGCAGCTTAGGAGGCAGGGTCGGGGAAAAACTGTTTTTT	CASSLGGRVGEKLFF
many	TRBJ1-2	NA	TRBV30	TGTGCCTGGTTCCCGGGGCGAACTAACTATGGCTACACCTTC	CAWFPGRTNYGYTF
many	TRBJ2-4	NA	TRBV5-1	TGCGCCAGCAGCTTGGCCGTAGCCAAAAACATTCAGTACTTC	CASSLAVAKNIQYF
many	TRBJ2-1	NA	TRBV4-2	TGTGCCAGCAGCCAAGGGTTAGAGAATGAGCAGTTCTTC	CASSQGLENEQFF